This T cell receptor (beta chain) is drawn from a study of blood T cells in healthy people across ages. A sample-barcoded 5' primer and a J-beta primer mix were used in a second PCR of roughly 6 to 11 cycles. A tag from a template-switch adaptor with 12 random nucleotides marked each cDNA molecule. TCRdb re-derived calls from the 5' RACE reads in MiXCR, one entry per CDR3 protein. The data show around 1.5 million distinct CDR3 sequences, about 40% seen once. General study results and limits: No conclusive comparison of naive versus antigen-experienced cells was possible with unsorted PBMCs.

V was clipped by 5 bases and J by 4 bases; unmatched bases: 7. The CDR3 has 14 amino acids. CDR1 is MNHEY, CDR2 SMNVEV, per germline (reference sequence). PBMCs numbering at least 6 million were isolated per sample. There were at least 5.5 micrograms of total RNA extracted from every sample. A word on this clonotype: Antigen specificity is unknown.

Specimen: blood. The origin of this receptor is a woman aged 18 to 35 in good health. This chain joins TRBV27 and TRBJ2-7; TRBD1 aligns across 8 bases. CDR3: CASSPGQVPYEQYF. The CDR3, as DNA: TGTGCCAGCAGTCCGGGACAGGTGCCATACGAGCAGTACTTC.